This T cell receptor (beta chain) was sequenced during a study of T cell responses to AZD1222 COVID-19 vaccine. General study results and limits: Mapped onto spike, vaccine-associated CD4 TCRs spanned it and were dominant at 160-218 and 743-854. All repertoire sampling was performed exclusively after the peak T cell response.

Germline-derived CDR1 and CDR2 are KGHSH and LQKENI. CDR3 length: 15 residues. The V gene lost 5 bases and the J gene lost 7 bases, with 15 bases spanning the gap. This clone was detected once. Its target is not known. Using immunoSEQ multiplex PCR, the repertoire was profiled, and TCRdb retains in-frame clones only, with some absent. The sample lists about 83,000 clones; roughly 90% were seen once. J is TRBJ1-6 and V is TRBV18; the D is unclear. The TCR originated in an adult in good health. The material sequenced was peripheral blood, taken on day 0 of MenACWY control vaccination. The DNA of the CDR3 is TGTGCCAGCTCAACAGTCCCGGGAGAAAATTCACCCCTCCACTTT. Translation: CASSTVPGENSPLHF.